Detailed here is one T cell receptor beta chain. The sample comes from a study of OX40 agonist ivuxolimab in advanced cancers. The table came from immunoSEQ multiplex PCR; TCRdb's copy has only in-frame clones and leaves some out. The table has about 28,000 clones, more than 85% seen once. Between the trimmed V and J ends, which lost 1 base and 0 bases, there was a span of 10 bases. The CDR3 is 16 amino acids. From germline, CDR1 is LNHDA and CDR2 SQIVND (reference sequence). The J gene is TRBJ1-5, the V gene TRBV19; perhaps TRBD1 as D (6 bases). The sample in question was CD4+ or CD8+ T cells sorted from blood, obtained in a trial of the OX40 agonist ivuxolimab. The clonotype comes from an adult with an advanced solid tumor such as melanoma, head and neck, liver or kidney cancer. In DNA, the CDR3 is TGTGCCAGTAGTATAGGGAGGGGGTTTAGCAATCAGCCCCAGCATTTT. Translated, it gives CASSIGRGFSNQPQHF.